These T cell receptor beta chains were read from a single sample in a study of control samples from healthy donors and cancer patients. Measured with immunoSEQ multiplex PCR; TCRdb has only the in-frame clones, and not every one. The sample records roughly 76,000 clones, roughly 94% being singletons. Sequencing was done on a sample of blood. Source of these receptors: a woman between 35 and 50 years old in good health. CDR3s include the opening cysteine and the closing phenylalanine or tryptophan. A D gene is named only where the DNA matches it firmly. Part of the rows lack a size; the others show once, few, many or a class for expanded clones.

>TRBJ1-1|.|TRBD1|TRBV5-6
TGTGCCAGCAGTCGGTCCCCCCTGATACCGACAGGGGGGAACACTGAAGCTTTCTTT
CASSRSPLIPTGGNTEAFF
>TRBJ1-5|.|.|TRBV27
TGTGCCACCTCGATGCAGGGGAGCAATCAGCCCCAGCATTTT
CATSMQGSNQPQHF
>TRBJ2-2|once|.|TRBV2
TGTGCCAGCAGTGAACAGGTCGTGAACACCGGGGAGCTGTTTTTT
CASSEQVVNTGELFF
>TRBJ1-2|.|TRBD1|TRBV2
TGTGCCAGCAGTTGGGACAGGCCAGGGGATGGCTACACCTTC
CASSWDRPGDGYTF
>TRBJ1-6|once|.|TRBV6-5
TGTGCCAGCAGTTCCGGGACGGAAAATTCACCCCTCCACTTT
CASSSGTENSPLHF
>TRBJ2-3|.|.|TRBV27
TGTGCCAGCAGTTTATTGGCTCCCCTTGGCACAGATACGCAGTATTTT
CASSLLAPLGTDTQYF
>TRBJ1-2|.|.|TRBV7-3
TGTGCCAGCAGCTTAGGGGGAGGTTCTTCCTACACCTTC
CASSLGGGSSYTF
>TRBJ2-2|.|TRBD2|TRBV27
TGTGCCAGCAGTTTACTAGCGGGGGCCACCGGGGAGCTGTTTTTT
CASSLLAGATGELFF
>TRBJ2-3|once|TRBD2|TRBV5-4
TGTGCCAGCAGCTTGGGCGGGACTAGCGGGAACCGATACTCCACAGATACGCAGTATTTT
CASSLGGTSGNRYSTDTQYF
>TRBJ2-5|few|.|TRBV7-2
TGTGCCAGCAGCCAGGGGCCCGGTACTAGGGGTCAAGAGACCCAGTACTTC
CASSQGPGTRGQETQYF
>TRBJ2-7|.|.|TRBV7-6
TGTGCCAGCAGCTTAGGGGGGAGGTACTACGAGCAGTACTTC
CASSLGGRYYEQYF
>TRBJ1-6|once|TRBD1|TRBV20-1
TGCAGTGCTAGTGAGACAGGGAACCTCTCACCCCTCCACTTT
CSASETGNLSPLHF
>TRBJ2-1|.|TRBD2|TRBV7-2
TGTGCCAGCAAGAGGACGGGGGGGCCTGATGAGCAGTTCTTC
CASKRTGGPDEQFF
>TRBJ2-3|.|TRBD2|TRBV24-1
TGTGCCACCAGTCCAAGCGGGAGGGCAGATACGCAGTATTTT
CATSPSGRADTQYF
>TRBJ2-3|.|TRBD1|TRBV11-3
TGTGCCAGCAGCTTTAGGGGACAGATCACAGATACGCAGTATTTT
CASSFRGQITDTQYF
>TRBJ1-6|.|.|TRBV19
TGTGCCAGTAGTATCGGGGGCCTCGAGGCCCTCCACTTT
CASSIGGLEALHF
>TRBJ2-1|.|TRBD2|TRBV7-9
TGTGCCAGCAGCCTCTTAGCGGGAGGGGCGGGGAATGAGCAGTTCTTC
CASSLLAGGAGNEQFF
>TRBJ2-3|.|TRBD2|TRBV27
TGTGCCAGCAGGCATACTAGCGGGGGGGCCGTTGGAGATACGCAGTATTTT
CASRHTSGGAVGDTQYF
>TRBJ1-6|few|.|TRBV7-8
TGTGCCAGCAGCTTAGTTTCGGGAAATTCACCCCTCCACTTT
CASSLVSGNSPLHF
>TRBJ2-1|.|TRBD2|TRBV5-1
TGCGCCAGCAGAGCTACGGGGGGGCCCTACAATGAGCAGTTCTTC
CASRATGGPYNEQFF
>TRBJ1-6|few|.|TRBV6-2/TRBV6-3
TGTGCCAGCAGTTTACGGGTTAATTCACCCCTCCACTTT
CASSLRVNSPLHF
>TRBJ1-1|.|.|TRBV6-5
TGTGCCAGCGGCCTTTACCCCGGAACTGAAGCTTTCTTT
CASGLYPGTEAFF
>TRBJ2-1|.|.|TRBV2
TGTGCCAGCTCAAAATCCCGGAGCGGTGGGTACAATGAGCAGTTCTTC
CASSKSRSGGYNEQFF
>TRBJ2-3|.|.|TRBV10-3
TGTGCCATCAGTGAGTCGGTGGGGACAGATACGCAGTATTTT
CAISESVGTDTQYF
>TRBJ2-5|.|.|TRBV13
TGTGCCAGTGGGGCAGAATCGGAGACCCAGTACTTC
CASGAESETQYF
>TRBJ2-7|.|.|TRBV3-1/TRBV3-2
TGTGCCAGCAGCCGGGATATCAATGCCTACGAGCAGTACTTC
CASSRDINAYEQYF
>TRBJ1-4|few|.|TRBV2
TGTGCCAGCAGTGAATTGGAAAAACTGTTTTTT
CASSELEKLFF
>TRBJ1-2|.|.|TRBV15
TGTGCCACCAGCAGAGATCGGGCAGGTCCCCTGCCTAACTATGGCTACACCTTC
CATSRDRAGPLPNYGYTF